The rows below give T cell receptor beta chains drawn from one sample of a study of T cell responses to AZD1222 COVID-19 vaccine. The data were produced by immunoSEQ multiplex PCR, yet TCRdb's version contains in-frame clones alone and is incomplete. This table has around 130,000 clones, about 91% appearing once. The sample consisted of peripheral blood, taken 28 days after the second AZD1222 dose. The receptors derive from an adult who received the AZD1222 COVID-19 vaccine. Both conserved end residues are part of each CDR3. A D gene is named only where the DNA matches it firmly. Clone size, where shown, is once, few, many, or a class for clones that have expanded.

NA	TRBV7-9	NA	TRBJ1-3	CASSFKSSSGNTIYF	TGTGCCAGCAGCTTTAAATCCTCCTCTGGAAACACCATATATTTT
NA	TRBV27	TRBD2	TRBJ2-2	CASSTLAGGIPGELFF	TGTGCCAGCAGTACGCTAGCGGGAGGTATTCCCGGGGAGCTGTTTTTT
NA	TRBV6-2/TRBV6-3	NA	TRBJ2-7	CASSMGSSMSYEQYF	TGTGCCAGCAGTATGGGGTCAAGCATGTCCTACGAGCAGTACTTC
NA	TRBV19	NA	TRBJ1-5	CASSIGGPQHF	TGTGCCAGTAGTATAGGCGGGCCCCAGCATTTT
NA	TRBV5-1	NA	TRBJ1-4	CASSYGTANEKLFF	TGCGCCAGCAGCTACGGGACTGCAAATGAAAAACTGTTTTTT
NA	TRBV19	NA	TRBJ1-6	CASRDGMHSPLHF	TGTGCCAGTAGGGACGGGATGCATTCACCCCTCCACTTT
once	TRBV9	TRBD1	TRBJ1-1	CASSVQGEVTEAFF	TGTGCCAGCAGCGTACAGGGGGAGGTGACTGAAGCTTTCTTT
NA	TRBV7-6	TRBD1	TRBJ2-1	CASSRGQATYNEQFF	TGTGCCAGCAGCCGGGGACAGGCTACCTACAATGAGCAGTTCTTC
NA	TRBV10-3	NA	TRBJ1-1	CAISDRVNTEAFF	TGTGCCATCAGTGACAGGGTGAACACTGAAGCTTTCTTT
NA	TRBV4-1	TRBD1	TRBJ1-6	CASSQLQGAGNSPLHF	TGCGCCAGCAGCCAATTGCAGGGGGCGGGAAATTCACCCCTCCACTTT
NA	TRBV30	NA	TRBJ2-1	CAWSGERSYNEQFF	TGTGCCTGGAGCGGGGAGCGGAGTTACAATGAGCAGTTCTTC
NA	TRBV4-1	NA	TRBJ1-1	CASSPPTGNTEAFF	TGCGCCAGCAGCCCCCCGACAGGGAACACTGAAGCTTTCTTT
NA	TRBV5-4	NA	TRBJ2-6	CASSPDGSAGANVLTF	TGTGCCAGCAGCCCGGACGGATCGGCGGGGGCCAACGTCCTGACTTTC
NA	TRBV21-1	NA	TRBJ1-2	CASSKRSGASYGYTF	TGTGCCAGCAGCAAAAGGAGCGGGGCCTCCTATGGCTACACCTTC
NA	TRBV7-9	NA	TRBJ1-2	CASSSWEGGGYTF	TGTGCCAGCAGCTCCTGGGAGGGTGGCGGCTACACCTTC
once	TRBV6-5	NA	TRBJ1-1	CASSYSRVRGRSRAFF	TGTGCCAGCAGTTACTCGCGGGTACGGGGGCGCTCCCGAGCTTTCTTT
NA	TRBV11-2	TRBD1	TRBJ1-2	CASSLDRGRGYTF	TGTGCCAGCAGCTTGGACAGGGGGCGAGGCTACACCTTC
NA	TRBV19	TRBD2	TRBJ2-7	CASSQEVASGVAYEQYF	TGTGCCAGTAGTCAAGAGGTGGCTAGCGGGGTCGCTTACGAGCAGTACTTC
NA	TRBV18	NA	TRBJ1-5	CASSPSGPLSNQPQHF	TGTGCCAGCTCACCGTCTGGGCCGCTGAGCAATCAGCCCCAGCATTTT
once	TRBV12-3/TRBV12-4	NA	TRBJ2-2	CASSSPRPGELFF	TGTGCCAGCAGTTCTCCCCGTCCCGGGGAGCTGTTTTTT
NA	TRBV4-1	NA	TRBJ1-6	CASSSSSGTGNSPLHF	TGCGCCAGCAGCTCTTCTTCCGGGACGGGGAATTCACCCCTCCACTTT
NA	TRBV6-6	NA	TRBJ1-6	CASSPRVDESPLHF	TGTGCCAGCAGCCCTCGGGTTGATGAATCACCCCTCCACTTT
NA	TRBV11-2	NA	TRBJ1-6	CASSLVNSPLHF	TGTGCCAGCAGCTTAGTCAATTCACCCCTCCACTTT
NA	TRBV23-1	NA	TRBJ2-1	CASSQASDSSYNEQFF	TGCGCCAGCAGTCAGGCATCGGATAGCTCCTACAATGAGCAGTTCTTC
once	TRBV5-1	NA	TRBJ2-1	CASSPGVGVTYNEQFF	TGCGCCAGCAGCCCGGGTGTTGGGGTCACCTACAATGAGCAGTTCTTC
once	TRBV24-1	NA	TRBJ1-2	CATSDLTVNYGYTF	TGTGCCACCAGTGATTTGACAGTGAACTATGGCTACACCTTC
once	TRBV27	NA	TRBJ2-1	CASAVSGSYNEQFF	TGTGCCAGCGCAGTGTCAGGGTCCTACAATGAGCAGTTCTTC
NA	TRBV5-1	NA	TRBJ1-1	CASSFQGLGGTEAFF	TGCGCCAGCAGCTTCCAGGGATTGGGAGGCACTGAAGCTTTCTTT
NA	TRBV2	NA	TRBJ2-5	CASTSSHQETQYF	TGTGCCAGCACCAGCAGTCACCAAGAGACCCAGTACTTC
NA	TRBV5-4	NA	TRBJ2-2	CASSRPTGELFF	TGTGCCAGCTCGAGGCCGACCGGGGAGCTGTTTTTT
NA	TRBV4-1	TRBD1	TRBJ1-2	CASSPEGQVRGYTF	TGCGCCAGCAGCCCCGAGGGACAGGTGAGAGGCTACACCTTC
NA	TRBV6-5	NA	TRBJ1-4	CASSYSEPSNEKLFF	TGTGCCAGCAGTTACTCCGAGCCATCGAATGAAAAACTGTTTTTT
NA	TRBV14	TRBD2	TRBJ2-5	CASSQDSGLGGKETQYF	TGTGCCAGCAGCCAAGATTCGGGACTAGGTGGGAAAGAGACCCAGTACTTC
NA	TRBV10-3	TRBD2	TRBJ2-1	CAISEVDSGSSSYNEQFF	TGTGCCATCAGTGAGGTGGATAGCGGGAGTTCGTCCTACAATGAGCAGTTCTTC
few	TRBV20-1	NA	TRBJ1-5	CSASQGGNQPQHF	TGCAGTGCTAGTCAGGGCGGCAATCAGCCCCAGCATTTT
NA	TRBV24-1	TRBD2	TRBJ2-2	CATSEASGRTGELFF	TGTGCCACCAGTGAGGCTAGCGGGAGAACCGGGGAGCTGTTTTTT
NA	TRBV5-1	NA	TRBJ2-6	CASTKSPPVSGANVLTF	TGCGCCAGCACCAAATCTCCCCCCGTCTCTGGGGCCAACGTCCTGACTTTC
NA	TRBV5-4	NA	TRBJ2-5	CASSLELKETQYF	TGTGCCAGCAGCTTGGAGCTAAAAGAGACCCAGTACTTC
NA	TRBV10-3	NA	TRBJ2-1	CAITEGGGRYNEQFF	TGTGCCATCACCGAAGGGGGGGGCCGCTACAATGAGCAGTTCTTC
NA	TRBV7-2	NA	TRBJ1-4	CASSPHTTNEKLFF	TGTGCCAGCAGCCCACATACAACTAATGAAAAACTGTTTTTT
NA	TRBV5-1	TRBD1	TRBJ1-4	CASSLSGTGEEKLFF	TGCGCCAGCAGCTTGTCGGGGACAGGGGAGGAAAAACTGTTTTTT
NA	TRBV12-3/TRBV12-4	NA	TRBJ1-1	CASRSWGSTEAFF	TGTGCCAGCAGGAGCTGGGGAAGTACTGAAGCTTTCTTT
NA	TRBV2	NA	TRBJ1-5	CASSASGLNQPQHF	TGTGCCAGCAGTGCCTCGGGACTTAATCAGCCCCAGCATTTT
NA	TRBV11-3	NA	TRBJ2-3	CASSIQGHTQYF	TGTGCCAGCAGCATTCAGGGTCATACGCAGTATTTT
NA	TRBV2	NA	TRBJ2-7	CASSRSNYEQYF	TGTGCCAGCAGTCGGAGCAACTACGAGCAGTACTTC
NA	TRBV3-1/TRBV3-2	TRBD1	TRBJ2-2	CASSPRRGRTGELFF	TGTGCCAGCAGCCCACGCAGGGGGCGCACCGGGGAGCTGTTTTTT
NA	TRBV24-1	NA	TRBJ2-5	CATSDRQGGDQETQYF	TGTGCCACCAGTGATAGACAGGGAGGGGACCAAGAGACCCAGTACTTC
NA	TRBV10-1	TRBD1	TRBJ2-1	CASSPGQGVSEQFF	TGCGCCAGCAGTCCGGGACAGGGGGTCAGTGAGCAGTTCTTC